The 32 T cell receptor beta chains reported below all come from one sample, sequenced in a study of blood T cell repertoires in COVID-19. The data were produced by immunoSEQ multiplex PCR, yet TCRdb's version contains in-frame clones alone and is incomplete. The repertoire holds about 98,000 clones, with 70% to 80% as singletons. The sample was peripheral blood. The source is a man aged 65 to 79 with acute or convalescent COVID-19.

The V and J genes are TRBV7-9 and TRBJ2-1, with 9 bases that match TRBD2. V was clipped by 5 bases and J by 8 bases; unmatched bases: 10. The V gene's germline CDR1 is SEHNR and CDR2 FQNEAQ (reference sequence). The CDR3 consists of 15 residues. The CDR3 region is CASSEGLAPADEQFF. CDR3 coding DNA: TGTGCCAGCAGCGAGGGACTAGCTCCGGCGGATGAGCAGTTCTTC.

The chain is built from TRBV7-2 and TRBJ1-1, with D possibly TRBD1 on 5 matching bases. Trimming shortened V by 1 base and J by 11 bases, and 17 bases separated the two germline ends. The V gene's germline CDR1 is SGHTA and CDR2 FQGNSA. This CDR3 comprises 14 residues. The CDR3 protein is CASSLVWQGGGAFF. The CDR3 nucleotides read TGTGCCAGCAGCTTAGTTTGGCAGGGAGGAGGTGCTTTCTTT.

This chain uses TRBV5-4 with TRBJ1-1; D uncertain. V lost 1 base to trimming and J lost 0 bases, with 4 bases between them. The CDR3 runs to 13 residues. From germline, CDR1 is SGHNT and CDR2 YYREEE (reference sequence). CDR3 protein: CASSLQMNTEAFF. For the CDR3, the DNA is TGTGCCAGCAGCTTGCAGATGAACACTGAAGCTTTCTTT.

This clone was seen once. This chain uses TRBV19 with TRBJ2-5, with 9 bases lining up with TRBD2. Looked up from germline, CDR1 is LNHDA and CDR2 is SQIVND (reference sequence). V lost 7 bases to trimming and J lost 3 bases; unmatched junction nucleotides: 12. CDR3 length: 16 residues. CDR3 region: CASKSRAGGAEETQYF. The DNA of the CDR3 is TGTGCCAGTAAATCAAGGGCGGGAGGGGCGGAAGAGACCCAGTACTTC.

This rearrangement joins TRBV5-1 to TRBJ1-3, with D maybe TRBD1 (6 bases). Trimming shortened V by 5 bases and J by 1 base, and 10 bases separated the two germline ends. Germline lookup yields CDR1 SGHRS and CDR2 YFSETQ. This CDR3 comprises 14 residues. The chain's CDR3 is CASSSQGSGNTIYF. The CDR3 DNA reads as TGCGCCAGCAGTTCACAGGGTTCTGGAAACACCATATATTTT.

This clone was seen only a few times. The chain is built from TRBV24-1 and TRBJ1-1; D is unresolved. V was pared by 5 bases and J by 0 bases, with 12 bases between. The CDR3 covers 15 residues. CDR1 and CDR2 (germline): KGHDR, SFDVKD. The CDR3 spells CATSASRELNTEAFF. CDR3 in DNA: TGTGCCACCAGTGCCTCTAGAGAATTGAACACTGAAGCTTTCTTT.

This clone was detected a few times. J is TRBJ1-1 and V is TRBV29-1; perhaps TRBD1 as D (6 bases). CDR3 length: 13 residues. The germline V and J ends were trimmed by 7 bases and 1 base, with 13 bases remaining between them. The germline V gene has CDR1 SQVTM and CDR2 ANQGSEA. This CDR3 is CSAPQTGNTEAFF. The CDR3 DNA reads as TGCAGCGCCCCGCAGACAGGGAACACTGAAGCTTTCTTT.

This clone has more than one count but fewer than ten. The chain recombines TRBV4-2 with TRBJ2-7; D ambiguous. Trimming stripped 0 bases from V and 3 bases from J, with 12 bases between. The CDR3 runs 15 residues. From germline, CDR1 is LGHNA and CDR2 YNFKEQ. The CDR3: CASSQDRGLIYEQYF. CDR3 in DNA: TGTGCCAGCAGCCAAGATCGAGGCCTAATCTACGAGCAGTACTTC.

The J gene is TRBJ2-1, the V gene TRBV5-1; 8 bases match TRBD2. The CDR3 is 15 residues long. Trimming removed 0 bases from V and 5 bases from J; junction bases left unmatched: 4. CDR1 and CDR2 from the germline V gene are SGHRS and YFSETQ. The DNA of the CDR3 is TGCGCCAGCAGCTTGGAACTAGCGGCTAACAATGAGCAGTTCTTC. As protein: CASSLELAANNEQFF.

The rearrangement links TRBV15 to TRBJ2-5, with D unresolved. V was cut by 9 bases and J by 1 base, with 9 bases left in between. The CDR3 spans 12 residues. CDR1 is LNHNV and CDR2 is YYDKDF in the germline V gene (reference sequence). The CDR3, as DNA: TGTGCCACTACCGACTTCCAAGAGACCCAGTACTTC. Its protein product is CATTDFQETQYF. Full variable domain (outside the CDR3, taken from reference TRBV15 and TRBJ2-5): DAMVIQNPRYQVTQFGKPVTLSCSQTLNHNVMYWYQQKSSQAPKLLFHYYDKDFNNEADTPDNFQSRRPNTSFCFLDIRSPGLGDTAMYLCATTDFQETQYFGPGTRLLVL.

J is TRBJ2-7 and V is TRBV5-4, with 12 bases matching TRBD2. The ends lost 5 bases at V and 1 base at J; junction bases unmatched: 7. The CDR3 sequence is 16 residues long. CDR1 is SGHNT, CDR2 YYREEE, per germline (reference sequence). The DNA of the CDR3 is TGTGCCAGCAGTCCTGGACTAGCGGGGTTTTCCTACGAGCAGTACTTC. It is translated as CASSPGLAGFSYEQYF.

The genes are TRBV28 and TRBJ1-2; 7 bases agree with TRBD1. This CDR3 spans 14 amino acids. Per germline, CDR1 MDHEN and CDR2 SYDVKM. With 7 bases clipped from V and 2 bases from J, the junction kept 7 bases outside the gene matches. CDR3 loop: CASTKQGYNYGYTF. CDR3 coding DNA: TGTGCCAGCACCAAACAGGGGTACAACTATGGCTACACCTTC.

The chain employs TRBV15 and TRBJ2-2; 10 nucleotides agree with TRBD1. The CDR3 is 18 amino acids. Germline V gene sequence: CDR1 LNHNV, CDR2 YYDKDF (reference sequence). Losses at the gene ends were 4 bases for V and 1 base for J; bases not matched to a gene: 9. DNA of the CDR3: TGTGCCACCAGCACCCGCCTTCGGACAGGGGGGAACACCGGGGAGCTGTTTTTT. Translated: CATSTRLRTGGNTGELFF.

There are a few counts of this clone. The chain recombines TRBV6-5 with TRBJ2-3; 10 bases line up with TRBD2. Looked up from germline, CDR1 is MNHEY and CDR2 is SVGAGI. The CDR3 length is 15 residues. The V segment lost 0 bases and the J segment 5 bases; nucleotides outside the gene matches: 2. CDR3 sequence: CASSYSSSGRDTQYF. As DNA, the CDR3 is TGTGCCAGCAGTTACTCGTCTAGCGGGAGAGATACGCAGTATTTT.

This rearrangement joins TRBV28 to TRBJ2-7, with TRBD2 identical over 14 bases. The ends lost 8 bases at V and 4 bases at J; junction bases unmatched: 1. Germline-derived CDR1 and CDR2 are MDHEN and SYDVKM. This CDR3 contains 13 residues. CDR3 sequence (DNA): TGTGCCAGCCGGACTAGCGGGAGGTACGAGCAGTACTTC. Translated: CASRTSGRYEQYF.

The chain uses TRBV7-2 and TRBJ2-3; 11 nucleotides match TRBD2. Germline V gene sequence: CDR1 SGHTA, CDR2 FQGNSA. This CDR3 spans 15 amino acids. Trimming at V came to 2 bases and at J to 5 bases, leaving 3 bases not matched to a gene. CDR3 nucleotides: TGTGCCAGCAGCTTAAACGGACTAGCGGGAGATACGCAGTATTTT. Its protein is CASSLNGLAGDTQYF.

V usage is TRBV4-1 and J usage is TRBJ2-5; 8 nucleotides align to TRBD2. The CDR3 spans 15 residues. The germline V gene has CDR1 MGHRA and CDR2 YSYEKL. Germline trimming cut 4 bases from V and 3 bases from J; bases unmatched to any gene: 7. CDR3 coding DNA: TGCGCCAGCAGCCTAATAGGACTAGCTAAAGAGACCCAGTACTTC. This sequence encodes CASSLIGLAKETQYF.

The chain employs TRBV27 and TRBJ2-6, with D perhaps TRBD1 (5 bases). The CDR3 is 15 amino acids. Germline lookup yields CDR1 MNHEY and CDR2 SMNVEV (reference sequence). Trimming shortened V by 6 bases and J by 0 bases, and 9 bases separated the two germline ends. The CDR3 sequence: CASSTGSSGANVLTF. Here the CDR3 DNA reads TGTGCCAGCAGCACAGGTTCCTCTGGGGCCAACGTCCTGACTTTC.

This clone has just one count. The chain links TRBV2 to TRBJ1-5, with D tentatively TRBD1 (5 bases). Trimming left V 10 bases short and J 3 bases short, with 16 bases between. This CDR3 has 14 residues. Germline V lookup: CDR1 SNHLY, CDR2 FYNNEI. Here the CDR3 reads CATRGTYSNQPQHF. In DNA, the CDR3 is TGTGCCACCAGAGGGACTTACTCCAATCAGCCCCAGCATTTT.

The chain combines TRBV28 with TRBJ2-6; a possible D gene is TRBD1 (6 bases). Germline CDR1 and CDR2: MDHEN and SYDVKM. The CDR3 extends over 20 amino acids. Trimming cost V 1 base and J 1 base, with 20 bases left between them. CDR3 in DNA: TGTGCCAGCAGTTTATCTTTACGGACAGAAGGTGCGTCTGGGGCCAACGTCCTGACTTTC. It specifies CASSLSLRTEGASGANVLTF.

V gene TRBV2 combines with J gene TRBJ2-6, with 8 bases aligning to TRBD1. CDR3 length: 16 amino acids. The junction had 5 bases not matched to a gene; V was cut back by 3 bases and J by 4 bases. Per germline, CDR1 SNHLY and CDR2 FYNNEI. CDR3 loop: CASSETGEAGANVLTF. The CDR3 bases are TGTGCCAGCAGTGAGACAGGGGAGGCCGGGGCCAACGTCCTGACTTTC.

Notes on this clone: The junction does not match germline at one end; this may be a read error. The genes are TRBV7-2 and TRBJ2-1; TRBD1 matches at 11 bases. The CDR3 has 19 amino acids. Germline V CDR1 and CDR2: SGHTA, FQGNSA. CDR3 in amino acids: CASSRRDRGIGSGSPGGLF. The CDR3 DNA is TGTGCCAGCAGCCGCCGGGACAGGGGGATAGGTAGCGGGAGCCCCGGGGGACTCTTC.

The chain is built from TRBV7-6 and TRBJ1-2; a possible D gene is TRBD1 (5 bases). V lost 0 bases, J lost 0 bases, and 8 bases lay in between. The CDR3 covers 15 residues. Germline lookup yields CDR1 SGHVS and CDR2 FNYEAQ. The CDR3 nucleotides are TGTGCCAGCAGCTTAGCGGGGGGGGCTAACTATGGCTACACCTTC. It is translated as CASSLAGGANYGYTF.

This chain uses TRBV4-1 with TRBJ2-5, with D perhaps matching TRBD2 (5 bases). The CDR3 sequence is 15 residues long. In germline, CDR1 is MGHRA, CDR2 YSYEKL. Trimming pared 1 base from V and 5 bases from J, leaving 14 bases between. The CDR3 loop is CASSQGYEGRETQYF. The CDR3 nucleotides read TGCGCCAGCAGCCAAGGGTATGAGGGCCGGGAGACCCAGTACTTC.

The V and J genes are TRBV6-5 and TRBJ2-3; TRBD2 might be the D (6 bases). The V gene's germline CDR1 is MNHEY and CDR2 SVGAGI. V shed 8 bases and J shed 2 bases, with 14 bases lying between them. This CDR3 spans 14 amino acids. The CDR3 reads CASWREVDTDTQYF. The CDR3 coding sequence is TGTGCCAGCTGGCGGGAAGTAGACACAGATACGCAGTATTTT.

The chain joins TRBV29-1 to TRBJ2-2; a weak D match, TRBD2 (6 bases). The CDR3 contains 14 residues. Germline CDR1 and CDR2: SQVTM and ANQGSEA. V was pared by 5 bases and J by 4 bases, with 14 bases between. The DNA of the CDR3 is TGCAGCGTTAAGGAGGGTCGGGGCACCGGGGAGCTGTTTTTT. Translation gives CSVKEGRGTGELFF.

This chain's CDR3 is CASSLSRGLSTDTQYF. The CDR3 nucleotides are TGTGCCAGCAGTTTAAGCCGTGGACTTAGCACAGATACGCAGTATTTT. This chain connects TRBV28 to TRBJ2-3; the D gene is possibly TRBD2 (5 bases). Germline V CDR1 and CDR2: MDHEN, SYDVKM. The V end was cut by 2 bases, the J end by 0 bases, with 12 bases between. This CDR3 is 16 amino acids long. Using reference TRBV28 and TRBJ2-3 for the parts outside the CDR3, the full variable domain is DVKVTQSSRYLVKRTGEKVFLECVQDMDHENMFWYRQDPGLGLRLIYFSYDVKMKEKGDIPEGYSVSREKKERFSLILESASTNQTSMYLCASSLSRGLSTDTQYFGPGTRLTVL.

The chain uses TRBV3-1 (or the pseudogene TRBV3-2) and TRBJ2-7, with 7 bases identical to TRBD2. CDR3 length: 15 amino acids. The V segment lost 1 base and the J segment 0 bases; nucleotides outside the gene matches: 3. The V gene's germline CDR1 is LGHDT and CDR2 YNNKEL (reference sequence). CDR3 in DNA: TGTGCCAGCAGCCAAGCAGGCGGGAGCTCCTACGAGCAGTACTTC. Its translation: CASSQAGGSSYEQYF.

V gene TRBV5-1 combines with J gene TRBJ2-2; possible D gene TRBD2, 5 bases. V was clipped by 4 bases and J by 2 bases, with 9 bases between them. The CDR3 consists of 14 residues. Germline V gene lookup returns CDR1 SGHRS and CDR2 YFSETQ. CDR3 DNA sequence: TGCGCCAGCAGCAATACTAGTAACACCGGGGAGCTGTTTTTT. It encodes CASSNTSNTGELFF.

The gene calls are TRBV27 and TRBJ2-1; D is ambiguous. The CDR3 has 11 residues. Looked up from germline, CDR1 is MNHEY and CDR2 is SMNVEV (reference sequence). V dropped 7 bases and J dropped 9 bases, with 10 bases sitting between them. CDR3 region: CASTRGVEQFF. CDR3 nucleotides: TGTGCCAGCACGCGCGGAGTTGAGCAGTTCTTC.

This clone appeared once. This chain links TRBV11-2 with TRBJ2-4, with TRBD2 as a possible D gene (6 bases). CDR1 SGHAT and CDR2 FQNNGV come from the germline V gene. The CDR3 spans 15 residues. V shed 5 bases and J shed 5 bases, with 16 bases lying between them. The CDR3 loop reads CASSHRRGEENIQYF. For the CDR3, the DNA is TGTGCCAGCAGCCACCGGAGAGGGGAGGAAAACATTCAGTACTTC.

V and J are TRBV11-3 and TRBJ2-7; TRBD2 matches at 12 bases. V was pared by 1 base and J by 6 bases, with 4 bases of the junction left unmatched. The CDR3 has 15 amino acids. Germline CDR1 SGHNT, CDR2 YENEEA. In DNA form, the CDR3 reads TGTGCCAGCAGCTTAGCCCGGACTAGCGGGACCGAGCAGTACTTC. Translated, it gives CASSLARTSGTEQYF.